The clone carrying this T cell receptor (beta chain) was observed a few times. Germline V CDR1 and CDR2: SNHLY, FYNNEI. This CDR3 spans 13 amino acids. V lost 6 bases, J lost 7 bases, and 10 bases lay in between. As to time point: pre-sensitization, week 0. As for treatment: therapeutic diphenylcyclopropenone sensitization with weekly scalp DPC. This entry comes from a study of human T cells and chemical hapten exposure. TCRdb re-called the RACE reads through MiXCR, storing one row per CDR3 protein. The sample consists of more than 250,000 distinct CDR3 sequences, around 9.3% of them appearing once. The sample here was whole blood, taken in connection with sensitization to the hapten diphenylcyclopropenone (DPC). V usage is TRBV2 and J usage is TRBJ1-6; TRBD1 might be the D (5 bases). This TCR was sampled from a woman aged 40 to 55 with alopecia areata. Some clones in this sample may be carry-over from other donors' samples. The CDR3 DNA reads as TGTGCCAGCAGAGGGACGGTGAATTCACCCCTCCACTTT. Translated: CASRGTVNSPLHF.